The 15 T cell receptor beta chains below all came from one sample that was sequenced in a study of control samples from healthy donors and cancer patients. Data came from immunoSEQ multiplex PCR; TCRdb stores just in-frame clones and leaves some out. The sample lists tens of thousands of clones, around 75% seen once, with 17% in the top ten. Source material: formalin-fixed, paraffin-embedded tissue. The receptors come from a male donor with melanoma.

The rearrangement uses TRBV7-3 and TRBJ2-6; D is uncertain. Germline loops: CDR1 SGHTA, CDR2 FQGTGA. The CDR3 consists of 14 residues. Trimming took off 1 base at V and 2 bases at J, with 3 bases between the two ends. The CDR3 bases are TGTGCCAGCAGCTTAATGGCTGGGGCCAACGTCCTGACTTTC. This encodes CASSLMAGANVLTF.

V gene TRBV19 combines with J gene TRBJ2-5; 7 bases agree with TRBD2. CDR1 is LNHDA and CDR2 is SQIVND in the germline V gene (reference sequence). The CDR3 contains 13 residues. Trimming removed 10 bases from V and 0 bases from J; junction bases left unmatched: 5. The CDR3 spells CATAAGDQETQYF. The CDR3 bases are TGTGCCACCGCCGCGGGGGACCAAGAGACCCAGTACTTC.

This chain joins TRBV19 and TRBJ1-1; 7 nucleotides align to TRBD1. The junction had 5 bases not matched to a gene; V was cut back by 6 bases and J by 1 base. Germline V lookup: CDR1 LNHDA, CDR2 SQIVND (reference sequence). The CDR3 consists of 14 residues. This CDR3 reads CASSNRGSNTEAFF. The CDR3 nucleotides are TGTGCCAGTAGCAACAGGGGTTCGAACACTGAAGCTTTCTTT.

This clone showed up just a few times. V and J are TRBV7-9 and TRBJ2-7, with D perhaps assigned TRBD1 or TRBD2 (5 bases each). Germline V CDR1 and CDR2: SEHNR, FQNEAQ (reference sequence). This CDR3 has 14 residues. Trimming pared 1 base from V and 1 base from J, leaving 8 bases between. The CDR3 reads CASSLGDGSYEQYF. DNA for the CDR3: TGTGCCAGCAGCTTAGGGGACGGGTCCTACGAGCAGTACTTC. Based on the CDR3 plus reference TRBV7-9 and TRBJ2-7, the full variable domain is DTGVSQNPRHKITKRGQNVTFRCDPISEHNRLYWYRQTLGQGPEFLTYFQNEAQLEKSRLLSDRFSAERPKGSFSTLEIQRTEQGDSAMYLCASSLGDGSYEQYFGPGTRLTVT.

CDR3 sequence reads: CASSPWEGTRVYEQYF. The CDR3 coding sequence is TGTGCCAGCAGCCCCTGGGAGGGGACTAGAGTCTACGAGCAGTACTTC. This rearrangement joins TRBV5-6 to TRBJ2-7, with 8 bases lining up with TRBD2. The CDR3 runs to 16 residues. The J segment lost 3 bases and the V segment lost 4 bases, leaving 12 bases of the junction unmatched. Germline V gene data show CDR1 as SGHDT and CDR2 as YYEEEE.

The chain carries TRBV10-3 and TRBJ2-5; D might be TRBD2 (6 bases). The CDR3 runs 15 residues. CDR1 and CDR2 (germline): ENHRY, SYGVKD. The germline V and J ends were trimmed by 7 bases and 6 bases, with 21 bases remaining between them. The DNA of the CDR3 is TGTGCCATCAAACCCTCACTAGCCCCTGCCAAGACCCAGTACTTC. Translating gives CAIKPSLAPAKTQYF.

In this sample, this clone turned up many times. The J gene is TRBJ2-3, the V gene TRBV2; TRBD2 matches at 10 bases. Germline V CDR1 and CDR2: SNHLY, FYNNEI. The CDR3 runs to 19 residues. The V segment lost 6 bases and the J segment 4 bases; nucleotides outside the gene matches: 19. Written as DNA, the CDR3 is TGTGCCAGCAGCGACCCCGCGAGGACTAGCGGAGGGGTATCAGATACGCAGTATTTT. Protein: CASSDPARTSGGVSDTQYF.

CDR3 nucleotide sequence: TGTGCCAGCAGCCCACCCGGATCACCCCTCCACTTT. Translated, it gives CASSPPGSPLHF. The chain couples TRBV3-1 (or the pseudogene TRBV3-2) to TRBJ1-6; unclear D gene. The CDR3 spans 12 residues. Germline V gene data show CDR1 as LGHDT and CDR2 as YNNKEL (reference sequence). With 4 bases removed from V and 10 bases from J, the gap between germline ends came to 8 bases.

V gene TRBV20-1 combines with J gene TRBJ2-1; D could derive from TRBD1 or TRBD2 (5 bases each). The V gene's germline CDR1 is DFQATT and CDR2 SNEGSKA (reference sequence). The CDR3 has 11 amino acids. The V end was cut by 7 bases, the J end by 7 bases, with 11 bases between. CDR3 amino acids: CSVAWGNEQFF. The CDR3 nucleotides are TGCAGTGTTGCGTGGGGGAATGAGCAGTTCTTC.

The rearrangement links TRBV5-8 to TRBJ2-2; D not certain. Germline assignment: CDR1 SGHTS and CDR2 YDEGEE. The CDR3 spans 14 residues. Trimming left V 0 bases short and J 4 bases short, with 7 bases between. CDR3 amino acids: CASSLAVFTGELFF. CDR3 DNA sequence: TGTGCCAGCAGCTTGGCGGTGTTCACCGGGGAGCTGTTTTTT.

The chain recombines TRBV30 with TRBJ1-1; the D is unclear. The V end was cut by 0 bases, the J end by 0 bases, with 5 bases between. Germline-derived CDR1 and CDR2 are GTSNPN and SVGIG (reference sequence). CDR3 length: 13 amino acids. CDR3 nucleotide sequence: TGTGCCTGGAGTGTGGGAGTGAACACTGAAGCTTTCTTT. Translation: CAWSVGVNTEAFF.

This clone has only a few counts. The CDR3 DNA is TGTGCCAGCAGCTTGAACACCGGGGAGCTGTTTTTT. Its protein product is CASSLNTGELFF. This sequence joins TRBV7-2 and TRBJ2-2; D is unresolved. Germline CDR1 SGHTA, CDR2 FQGNSA. This CDR3 is built from 12 residues. The V end was cut by 3 bases, the J end by 1 base, with 0 bases between.

This clone has only a few counts. The chain links TRBV7-9 to TRBJ2-1; D uncertain. This CDR3 is 15 amino acids long. The V end lost 2 bases, the J end lost 6 bases, and 14 bases lay between the germline ends. Germline CDR1 is SEHNR and CDR2 is FQNEAQ (reference sequence). CDR3 region: CASSLSLAPGNEQFF. In DNA, the CDR3 is TGTGCCAGCAGCTTATCTTTGGCCCCGGGCAATGAGCAGTTCTTC.

This clone rates as medium-sized. The V gene is TRBV11-2, the J gene TRBJ1-1; unclear D gene. The V gene's germline CDR1 is SGHAT and CDR2 FQNNGV. The V end lost 3 bases, the J end lost 4 bases, and 6 bases lay between the germline ends. This CDR3 comprises 12 residues. CDR3 region: CASSLMSTEAFF. CDR3 DNA sequence: TGTGCCAGCAGCTTGATGTCCACTGAAGCTTTCTTT.

This clone occurred a few times. The rearrangement links TRBV19 to TRBJ1-2; TRBD1 is a possible D gene (5 bases). Germline V gene lookup returns CDR1 LNHDA and CDR2 SQIVND (reference sequence). CDR3 length: 15 residues. Trimming pared 4 bases from V and 4 bases from J, leaving 16 bases between. CDR3 nucleotides: TGTGCCAGTAGTACCCGTCGACAGAAACTCTATGGCTACACCTTC. Protein sequence: CASSTRRQKLYGYTF.